This T cell receptor beta chain was sequenced for a study of regulatory T cells in long-lasting Graves disease. Details on this clonotype: Its specificity is not known. This clone may be a read error of a much larger clone one base away.

The study, taken as a whole, reports: Whereas new patients shared about a thousand public clonotypes, persistent patients shared more, at a few thousand.

The time point is: newly diagnosed GD, antithyroid drugs for less than 3 months. Extracted PBMC RNA gave rise to the TCR library. Germline V gene sequence: CDR1 LNHNV, CDR2 YYDKDF (reference sequence). The CDR3 sequence is 14 residues long. iRepertoire HTBI primers and Arm-PCR of CDR3 regions built TCR beta libraries. TCRdb reprocessed the multiplex PCR reads via MiXCR and lists one record per CDR3 protein. The sample holds roughly 500,000 distinct CDR3 sequences, less than 15% seen once. This sample also belongs to another study, concerning T cells in Graves' hyperthyroidism and ophthalmopathy. That study reports: Most thyroid clonotypes with frequency above 0.001 were detected in blood. Through a model of 13 V-J features, ophthalmopathy was separated from stable hyperthyroidism.

The chain combines TRBV15 with TRBJ2-7; a weak D match, TRBD1 (6 bases). The receptor's source is a man younger than 45 with Graves disease. The sample in question was peripheral blood mononuclear cells (PBMCs), obtained at new diagnosis, from a patient treated with antithyroid drugs. CDR3 protein: CVTSRALGAWEQYF. Here the CDR3 DNA reads TGTGTCACCAGCAGAGCCTTGGGGGCGTGGGAGCAGTACTTC.